The sequence of this TCR beta chain was determined in a study of cytomegalovirus exposure and HLA in healthy donors (dated by TCRdb to 2015 to 2018). Background for the entire study: An earlier analysis of fewer than 750 of the donors reported under 300 Gb of sequence data and around 110 million unique TCR beta sequences obtained from about 179 million T cells. An early release that covered 640 HLA-typed donors contained around 300 gigabases of sequencing data and 85 million to 100 million unique TCR sequences. The genetic ancestry cluster associated with self-reported Caucasian donors included about 84% of the 398 genotyped donors. The study aimed to test whether cataloging public T cell receptors could reveal signatures of past pathogen exposure. The T cell repertoires of under 700 subjects were profiled by immunosequencing and related to cytomegalovirus serostatus. Besides the first cohort of hundreds of subjects, a separate validation cohort made up of roughly 120 different subjects was used. To predict cytomegalovirus infection status, the study combined high-throughput TCR immunosequencing, statistical association of individual TCRs with disease status, and machine learning. A later analysis re-examined previously published TCR beta repertoires from around 670 donors and added high-resolution HLA genotyping to investigate patterns of TCR occurrence. The later analysis used no new phenotypic data to find candidate immune exposures, relying instead on TCR beta sequences and their occurrence across donors. An earlier analysis of roughly 600 of the donors used high-throughput TCR beta sequencing to judge whether each TCR beta V gene segment behaved as functional or pseudogenic. Alongside the repertoire data, information on donor age, sex, ethnicity and CMV serostatus was compiled. In a later genetic analysis, genome-wide SNP genotypes for about 65% of the 666 donors were used, and that subset was treated as a discovery cohort. Every repertoire in the discovery cohort had been generated on one and the same sequencing platform. Class I and class II HLA loci were covered by the typing at four-digit resolution. Typing coverage varied by locus: 629-630 donors for A, B, C, DRB1 and DQB1; roughly 520 for DQA1; more than 600 for DPA1; some 470 for DPB1. Five DR-DQ haplotypes were treated as single units for association and clustering because of strong linkage in the cohort. On average, about 200,000 unique TCR beta nucleotide sequences were sequenced per donor among some 430 genotyped donors of the cohort, with approximately 18% of those sequences being non-productive.

The investigation overall reported the following: Three of the identified cytomegalovirus-associated TCR beta chains were confirmed in vitro to be specific for cytomegalovirus antigens. A later analysis associated 15,000 to 20,000 TCR beta sequences with specific HLA alleles at a false discovery rate of 0.05. Because counts were too low, more than 15 rarely observed V segments, including chromosome 9 orphons, were left out of the earlier analysis of 587 of the donors. Cytomegalovirus status was reported to be diagnosed by the classifier with high specificity and sensitivity in both the original and validation cohorts. According to a later analysis, parvovirus B19, influenza, CMV and Epstein-Barr virus appeared linked to several top co-occurrence clusters. Linkage disequilibrium might explain the correlated functional status among segregating V segments, but an unknown experimental factor could not be excluded. Presence/absence analyses assumed roughly uniform sequencing depth across donors, an assumption that may not hold. An earlier analysis of 587 of the donors showed that most TCR beta V segments appeared in productive rearrangements either about 87% or about 30% of the time, which broadly matched IMGT annotations. Because HLA typing was unavailable for some donors at each locus, only the typed subset was used in association tests. An association between a missense DCLRE1C variant and V-gene and J-gene trimming of TCR beta chains was found in a later genetic analysis and replicated in an independent cohort. Compared with equally common non-associated chains, HLA-associated TCR beta chains in a later analysis were more clonally expanded and had lower generation probabilities. A group of highly shared sequence variants was considered likely to be a technical artifact of the sequencing pipeline. While some public TCRs were present in many individuals, most TCR sequences turned up only very rarely across donors. Immune exposure information for the cohort was limited to CMV serostatus. In this cohort, only TCR beta chains were sequenced, and detectable features were limited by the absence of alpha or paired-chain data. Assigning TCR associations to individual alleles was difficult when HLA alleles, especially DR and DQ, strongly co-occurred. A further reported finding was that TCR beta sequences accurately predicted the HLA-A and HLA-B alleles for most subjects in the first cohort. According to a later analysis, TCR association rates differed among HLA loci, with DRB1 alleles showing the most associated TCRs and HLA-C alleles showing the fewest. The study listed approximately 160 TCR beta chains as associated with cytomegalovirus. Some IMGT-functional V segments, including TRBV6-2 and TRBV6-3, could not be told apart with the 87-base-pair reads, so those segments were excluded. A later genetic analysis reported fewer N-insertions in productive TCRs among donors in an Asian-associated ancestry cluster than the approximately 700-donor mean. According to the authors, the approach could potentially be generalized to other disease states and immunological phenotypes. Most CMV-associated TCR beta chains appeared to be HLA-restricted in a later analysis, and the HLA associations seemed to be driven largely by CMV exposure.

As to this clone: The antigen this receptor binds is unknown. The record has no base qualities; no much larger clone is one base away.

Reading the germline V gene gives CDR1 SGHTA and CDR2 FQGNSA. From the cysteine up to the phenylalanine, the CDR3 has a length of 15 residues. The CDR3 DNA has 45 bases and is translated from base 1. Trimmed from V: 3 bases; trimmed from J: 2 bases; junction bases lacking a gene match: 6. The library was prepared using the immunoSEQ multiplex PCR assay. A mixture of 60 forward primers for TCR Vbeta segments and 13 reverse primers for TCR Jbeta segments was used in the multiplex PCR. Amplification of the CDR3 region of rearranged TCR beta genes was performed with a multiplex PCR assay on genomic DNA. The Illumina HiSeq System was used to sequence the amplified TCR beta libraries as 87-base-pair reads. The study's processing was this. A later analysis tallied approximately 87 million unique TCR beta chains across the 640 or so repertoires, and about 10 million of those chains were shared by two or more donors. Raw reads were error-corrected and collapsed into unique sequences by a nearest-neighbor algorithm in which closely related sequences were merged to remove PCR and sequencing errors. CDR3 sequences were aligned to IMGT reference sequences to assign V, D and J gene segments. For a sequence to be retained, a match of at least six nucleotides to both a V gene segment and a J gene segment was required. Rearrangements were classified as productive when the CDR3 lacked stop codons and remained in frame with V and J, and all other rearrangements were classified as non-productive. CDR3 was defined according to IMGT convention as the region running from the second conserved V-encoded cysteine to the conserved J-encoded phenylalanine. The earlier analysis of some 540 of the donors excluded any sequence lacking an unambiguous match to a single V gene segment. In an earlier analysis of approximately 500 of the donors, a V segment was called functional when productive rearrangements were above 56.7%, and segregating when the standard deviation between donors exceeded 5%. A statistical classification framework was developed to diagnose cytomegalovirus status using the catalog of TCR beta chain sequences. In a later analysis, V and J genes were assigned by comparing TCR nucleotide sequences against IMGT/GENE-DB human TR gene sequences. Using the TCRdist pipeline, a later analysis assigned CDR3 sequences along with most-parsimonious VDJ recombination scenarios. A later analysis defined each TCR beta chain by its CDR3 amino acid sequence plus V-gene family, and excluded reads lacking a unique V-gene family. A later analysis removed several hundred highly shared, low-generation-probability nucleotide sequences to deal with suspected cross-contamination and a sequencing artifact. In a later analysis, a clonal expansion index was calculated for each public chain from normalized within-repertoire ranks of inferred template counts. Generation probabilities in a later analysis came from a VDJ recombination model fitted to out-of-frame rearrangements, and those results were checked against IGoR. In a later analysis, TCR-TCR, TCR-HLA and TCR-CMV co-occurrence was scored with hypergeometric tests, and a repertoire-size bias correction was applied to TCR pairs. In a later analysis, false discovery rates were estimated by permuting HLA or CMV assignments 20 times. In a later analysis, co-occurring TCRs were grouped using DBSCAN, and TCRdist sequence similarity was added for clustering within HLA-allele-positive subsets. Co-occurrence clustering excluded repertoires with fewer than 30,000 or more than 120,000 public chains, plus five with anomalous nucleotide sharing. The immuneACCESS repertoire file appears here via TCRdb, limited to in-frame rearrangements. These files lack a portion of the clones; in checked studies, under half of the deficit traces to unresolved V genes, and the cause of the others is not known. V and J calls and clone size are as listed in that table; D and trimming were resolved from the DNA. This sample holds some 80,000 clones; around 77% were observed only once. Over 3% of the sample comes from the top ten.

The cohort was made up of under 800 healthy bone marrow donors. At the time of sampling, every cohort member was nominally healthy, though immune exposures that went unrecorded were likely present. The donor was CMV seronegative and was included in the group of a few hundred seronegative cohort members. Every donor gave a peripheral blood sample, and the peripheral blood mononuclear cells from that sample were used for TCR beta sequencing. The Qiagen DNeasy Blood Extraction Kit was used to extract genomic DNA from the blood cell samples. The sample comprised PBMCs. The V and J segments used are TRBV7-2 and TRBJ2-7, and 8 bases in between align with TRBD2. The clonotype was recovered from a man in his fifties in good health and CMV-seronegative. The bases are TGTGCCAGCAGCTTGGGGCGGGGGGAAACCTACGAGCAGTACTTC. Translated, this gives CASSLGRGETYEQYF.